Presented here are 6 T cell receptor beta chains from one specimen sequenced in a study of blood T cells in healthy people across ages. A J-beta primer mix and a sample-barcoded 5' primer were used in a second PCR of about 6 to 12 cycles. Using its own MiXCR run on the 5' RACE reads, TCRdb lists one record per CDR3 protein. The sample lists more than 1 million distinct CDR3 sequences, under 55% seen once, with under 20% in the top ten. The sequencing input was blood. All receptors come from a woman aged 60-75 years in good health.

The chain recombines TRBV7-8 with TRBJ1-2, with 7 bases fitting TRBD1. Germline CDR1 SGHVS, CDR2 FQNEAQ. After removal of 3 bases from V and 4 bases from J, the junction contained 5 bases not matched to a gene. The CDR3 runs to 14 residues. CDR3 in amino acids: CASSLAGTAYGYTF. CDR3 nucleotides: TGTGCCAGCAGCTTGGCCGGGACAGCCTATGGCTACACCTTC.

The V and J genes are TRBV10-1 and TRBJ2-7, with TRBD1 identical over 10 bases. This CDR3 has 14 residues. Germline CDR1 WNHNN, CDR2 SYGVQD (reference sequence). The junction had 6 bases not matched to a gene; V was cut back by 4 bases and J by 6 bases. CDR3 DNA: TGCGCCAGCAGTGCCGGGACAGGGGCCACCGAGCAGTACTTC. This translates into CASSAGTGATEQYF.

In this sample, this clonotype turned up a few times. This chain's CDR3 is CASSEFGLAGVETQYF. The CDR3 bases are TGTGCCAGCAGTGAATTCGGACTAGCGGGAGTGGAGACCCAGTACTTC. V gene TRBV2 combines with J gene TRBJ2-5; 13 positions match TRBD2. V was clipped by 2 bases and J by 5 bases; unmatched bases: 5. The CDR3 loop spans 16 amino acids. Germline V gene sequence: CDR1 SNHLY, CDR2 FYNNEI.

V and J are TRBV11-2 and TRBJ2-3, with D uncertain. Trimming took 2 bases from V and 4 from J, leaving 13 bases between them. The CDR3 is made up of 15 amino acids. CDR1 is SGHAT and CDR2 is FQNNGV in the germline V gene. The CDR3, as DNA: TGTGCCAGCAGCTTATCTGGGCTTGGACCAGATACGCAGTATTTT. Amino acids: CASSLSGLGPDTQYF.

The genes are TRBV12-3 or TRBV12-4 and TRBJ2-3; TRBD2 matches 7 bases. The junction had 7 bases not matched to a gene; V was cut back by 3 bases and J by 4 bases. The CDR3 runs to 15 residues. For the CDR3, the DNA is TGTGCCAGCAGTTTGGGACTACCTACACCAGATACGCAGTATTTT. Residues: CASSLGLPTPDTQYF.

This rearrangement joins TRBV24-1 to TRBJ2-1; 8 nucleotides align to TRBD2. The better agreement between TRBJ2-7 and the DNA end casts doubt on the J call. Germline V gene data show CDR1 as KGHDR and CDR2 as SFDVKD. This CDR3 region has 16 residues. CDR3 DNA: TGTGCCACCAGTGATCCTAGCGGGCCCTCCTACAATGAGCAGTACTTC. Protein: CATSDPSGPSYNEQYF.